A selection of T cell receptor beta chains follows, all from one sample in a study of cytomegalovirus exposure and HLA in healthy donors. Clones were read by immunoSEQ multiplex PCR, and TCRdb kept only the in-frame ones, dropping some. The sample lists approximately 180,000 clones, around 78% occurring once. The specimen sequenced was PBMCs. The origin of the receptors is a woman aged 50 to 65 in good health and CMV-seropositive. Each CDR3 is given with its conserved first and last residue. The order of the fields is D gene, J gene, V gene, clone size, CDR3 protein, CDR3 DNA. The D gene is left open where the match is weak. For some rows the clone size is stated as once, few or many, or as a class when expanded; others skip it.

D gene: NA; J gene: TRBJ1-1; V gene: TRBV4-2; clone size: NA; CDR3 protein: CASSQDQTGRNTEAFF; CDR3 DNA: TGTGCCAGCAGCCAAGATCAGACAGGCCGGAACACTGAAGCTTTCTTT
D gene: TRBD1; J gene: TRBJ1-6; V gene: TRBV5-1; clone size: NA; CDR3 protein: CASSLQGANSPLHF; CDR3 DNA: TGCGCCAGCAGCTTGCAGGGGGCAAATTCACCCCTCCACTTT
D gene: NA; J gene: TRBJ2-7; V gene: TRBV2; clone size: NA; CDR3 protein: CASILPASDSYEQYF; CDR3 DNA: TGTGCCAGCATTCTGCCCGCCAGTGACTCCTACGAGCAGTACTTC
D gene: TRBD2; J gene: TRBJ2-3; V gene: TRBV4-2; clone size: NA; CDR3 protein: CASSQDFAGTSVTDTQYF; CDR3 DNA: TGTGCCAGCAGCCAAGATTTCGCGGGGACTAGCGTGACAGATACGCAGTATTTT
D gene: TRBD1; J gene: TRBJ2-7; V gene: TRBV19; clone size: NA; CDR3 protein: CASSSAGQGAYEQYF; CDR3 DNA: TGTGCCAGTAGTTCTGCGGGACAGGGGGCCTACGAGCAGTACTTC
D gene: TRBD1; J gene: TRBJ2-7; V gene: TRBV6-5; clone size: NA; CDR3 protein: CASSYSGDRGSYEQYF; CDR3 DNA: TGTGCCAGCAGTTACTCGGGGGACAGGGGCTCCTACGAGCAGTACTTC
D gene: NA; J gene: TRBJ1-6; V gene: TRBV11-2; clone size: NA; CDR3 protein: CASSLGRGNSPLHF; CDR3 DNA: TGTGCCAGCAGCTTAGGCAGGGGAAATTCACCCCTCCACTTT
D gene: NA; J gene: TRBJ2-1; V gene: TRBV5-1; clone size: once; CDR3 protein: CASSFSASSYNEQFF; CDR3 DNA: TGCGCCAGCAGCTTCTCCGCGAGCTCCTACAATGAGCAGTTCTTC
D gene: TRBD1; J gene: TRBJ2-2; V gene: TRBV4-1; clone size: NA; CDR3 protein: CASSLHRGINTGELFF; CDR3 DNA: TGCGCCAGCAGCCTCCACAGGGGAATAAACACCGGGGAGCTGTTTTTT
D gene: TRBD1; J gene: TRBJ2-2; V gene: TRBV7-7; clone size: NA; CDR3 protein: CASRDYRGQTGELFF; CDR3 DNA: TGTGCTAGCAGAGATTACAGGGGGCAAACCGGGGAGCTGTTTTTT
D gene: TRBD2; J gene: TRBJ2-1; V gene: TRBV11-2; clone size: NA; CDR3 protein: CASSLLSGGAYNEQFF; CDR3 DNA: TGTGCCAGCAGCCTTCTCAGCGGGGGCGCGTACAATGAGCAGTTCTTC
D gene: TRBD2; J gene: TRBJ2-1; V gene: TRBV29-1; clone size: NA; CDR3 protein: CSVGTSGGASYNEQFF; CDR3 DNA: TGCAGCGTAGGGACTAGCGGGGGGGCGTCCTACAATGAGCAGTTCTTC
D gene: NA; J gene: TRBJ1-4; V gene: TRBV18; clone size: NA; CDR3 protein: CASSPGATNEKLFF; CDR3 DNA: TGTGCCAGCTCACCAGGAGCAACTAATGAAAAACTGTTTTTT
D gene: NA; J gene: TRBJ2-7; V gene: TRBV6-1; clone size: NA; CDR3 protein: CASSEGGGVFYEQYF; CDR3 DNA: TGTGCCAGCAGTGAAGGAGGCGGGGTATTCTACGAGCAGTACTTC
D gene: TRBD1; J gene: TRBJ2-7; V gene: TRBV5-4; clone size: few; CDR3 protein: CASSFGQGPYEQYF; CDR3 DNA: TGTGCCAGCAGCTTCGGACAGGGCCCCTACGAGCAGTACTTC
D gene: NA; J gene: TRBJ2-6; V gene: TRBV7-3; clone size: NA; CDR3 protein: CASSPIRGSSGANVLTF; CDR3 DNA: TGTGCCAGCAGCCCCATTAGGGGAAGCTCTGGGGCCAACGTCCTGACTTTC
D gene: TRBD2; J gene: TRBJ2-5; V gene: TRBV4-1; clone size: NA; CDR3 protein: CASSQARGLADYQETQYF; CDR3 DNA: TGCGCCAGCAGCCAAGCCCGGGGACTAGCGGATTACCAAGAGACCCAGTACTTC
D gene: NA; J gene: TRBJ1-1; V gene: TRBV6-5; clone size: few; CDR3 protein: CASSYSGATEAFF; CDR3 DNA: TGTGCCAGCAGTTACTCGGGGGCCACTGAAGCTTTCTTT
D gene: NA; J gene: TRBJ1-5; V gene: TRBV4-1; clone size: NA; CDR3 protein: CASSPQGYNQPQHF; CDR3 DNA: TGCGCCAGCAGCCCTCAGGGATACAATCAGCCCCAGCATTTT
D gene: TRBD1; J gene: TRBJ2-7; V gene: TRBV10-2; clone size: NA; CDR3 protein: CASSEQTGGIFYEQYF; CDR3 DNA: TGCGCCAGCAGTGAGCAAACAGGGGGCATATTCTACGAGCAGTACTTC
D gene: NA; J gene: TRBJ1-2; V gene: TRBV10-1; clone size: NA; CDR3 protein: CASSQGMNYGYTF; CDR3 DNA: TGCGCCAGCAGTCAGGGGATGAACTATGGCTACACCTTC
D gene: NA; J gene: TRBJ1-3; V gene: TRBV14; clone size: once; CDR3 protein: CASSQMRGTGNTIYF; CDR3 DNA: TGTGCCAGCAGCCAAATGAGGGGGACTGGAAACACCATATATTTT
D gene: NA; J gene: TRBJ2-1; V gene: TRBV9; clone size: NA; CDR3 protein: CASSVVGGAINEQFF; CDR3 DNA: TGTGCCAGCAGCGTAGTGGGGGGGGCTATAAATGAGCAGTTCTTC
D gene: NA; J gene: TRBJ1-1; V gene: TRBV27; clone size: NA; CDR3 protein: CASSLNPLSVNTEAFF; CDR3 DNA: TGTGCCAGCAGTTTAAATCCTCTATCGGTGAACACTGAAGCTTTCTTT
D gene: NA; J gene: TRBJ1-2; V gene: TRBV15; clone size: NA; CDR3 protein: CATSIIVTVPMWGYTF; CDR3 DNA: TGTGCCACCAGCATAATTGTGACAGTCCCTATGTGGGGCTACACCTTC
D gene: TRBD1; J gene: TRBJ2-3; V gene: TRBV6-4; clone size: NA; CDR3 protein: CASSELTGGLDTQYF; CDR3 DNA: TGTGCCAGCAGTGAACTGACAGGGGGGCTAGATACGCAGTATTTT
D gene: TRBD1; J gene: TRBJ2-5; V gene: TRBV9; clone size: once; CDR3 protein: CASSQRTGRETQYF; CDR3 DNA: TGTGCCAGCAGCCAGCGGACAGGTCGGGAGACCCAGTACTTC
D gene: TRBD1; J gene: TRBJ1-2; V gene: TRBV10-3; clone size: NA; CDR3 protein: CAISLKEQGYGYTF; CDR3 DNA: TGTGCCATCAGTCTTAAGGAACAGGGGTATGGCTACACCTTC
D gene: TRBD2; J gene: TRBJ2-3; V gene: TRBV19; clone size: NA; CDR3 protein: CAVSTSVTDTQYF; CDR3 DNA: TGTGCCGTGTCGACTAGCGTCACAGATACGCAGTATTTT
D gene: NA; J gene: TRBJ1-5; V gene: TRBV7-6; clone size: NA; CDR3 protein: CASSYGGNQPQHF; CDR3 DNA: TGTGCCAGCAGCTACGGGGGCAATCAGCCCCAGCATTTT
D gene: TRBD1; J gene: TRBJ2-1; V gene: TRBV7-3; clone size: once; CDR3 protein: CASSGLGQGGYNEQFF; CDR3 DNA: TGTGCCAGCAGCGGGTTGGGACAGGGGGGTTACAATGAGCAGTTCTTC
D gene: NA; J gene: TRBJ2-2; V gene: TRBV30; clone size: NA; CDR3 protein: CAWTGVADGELFF; CDR3 DNA: TGTGCCTGGACCGGAGTAGCGGACGGGGAGCTGTTTTTT
D gene: NA; J gene: TRBJ2-5; V gene: TRBV28; clone size: few; CDR3 protein: CASSSPRQVWETQYF; CDR3 DNA: TGTGCCAGCAGTTCCCCGCGACAGGTCTGGGAGACCCAGTACTTC
D gene: TRBD2; J gene: TRBJ2-1; V gene: TRBV7-3; clone size: NA; CDR3 protein: CASSLMASGGHNEQFF; CDR3 DNA: TGTGCCAGCAGCTTAATGGCTAGCGGGGGACACAATGAGCAGTTCTTC
D gene: NA; J gene: TRBJ2-7; V gene: TRBV6-1; clone size: NA; CDR3 protein: CASSESWTTSYEQYF; CDR3 DNA: TGTGCCAGCAGTGAAAGTTGGACAACTTCCTACGAGCAGTACTTC
D gene: NA; J gene: TRBJ1-4; V gene: TRBV7-8; clone size: NA; CDR3 protein: CASSLAAGDLVLFADEKLFF; CDR3 DNA: TGTGCCAGCAGCTTAGCGGCAGGGGACCTGGTTTTGTTTGCGGATGAAAAACTGTTTTTT
D gene: TRBD1; J gene: TRBJ1-1; V gene: TRBV7-2; clone size: NA; CDR3 protein: CASSSGQGGSTEAFF; CDR3 DNA: TGTGCCAGCAGCTCCGGACAGGGAGGTAGCACTGAAGCTTTCTTC